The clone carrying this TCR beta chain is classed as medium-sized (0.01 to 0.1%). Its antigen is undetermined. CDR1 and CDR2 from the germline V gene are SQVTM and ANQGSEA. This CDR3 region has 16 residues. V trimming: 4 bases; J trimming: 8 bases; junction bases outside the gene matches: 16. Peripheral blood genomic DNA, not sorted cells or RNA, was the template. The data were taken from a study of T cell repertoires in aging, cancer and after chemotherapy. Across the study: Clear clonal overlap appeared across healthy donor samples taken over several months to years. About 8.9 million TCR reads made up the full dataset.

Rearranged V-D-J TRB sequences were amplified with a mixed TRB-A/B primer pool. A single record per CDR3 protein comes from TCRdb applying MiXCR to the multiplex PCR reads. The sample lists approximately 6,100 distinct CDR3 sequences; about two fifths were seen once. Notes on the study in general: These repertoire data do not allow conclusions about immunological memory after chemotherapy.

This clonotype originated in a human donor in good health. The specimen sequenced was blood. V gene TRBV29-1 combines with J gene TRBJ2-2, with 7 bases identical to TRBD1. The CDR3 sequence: CSVGRGGSQGTGELFF. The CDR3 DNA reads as TGCAGCGTTGGACGAGGGGGCAGCCAAGGTACTGGGGAGCTGTTTTTT.